The sample holds a few counts of the clone carrying this T cell receptor beta chain. The antigen is undetermined. This sample stems from a study of cytomegalovirus exposure and HLA in healthy donors. Whole-study results and caveats: The listing of fewer than 200 TCR beta chains classed them as cytomegalovirus-associated.

The primer mix had 60 Vbeta and 13 Jbeta primers. Study processing details: As a later analysis found, there were about 80 million unique TCR beta chains, of which around 10 million were shared. The assay was immunoSEQ multiplex PCR, and TCRdb's table has in-frame clones only and misses some. From that table come the V and J calls and clone size; the DNA was used to work out D and trimming. The repertoire holds under 100,000 clones, 10% seen once, with approximately 25% in the top ten. The CDR3 runs 13 residues. V dropped 7 bases and J dropped 6 bases, with 12 bases sitting between them. In germline, CDR1 is WSHSY, CDR2 SAAADI.

The chain combines TRBV10-2 with TRBJ2-2; D perhaps matches TRBD2 (5 bases). The source is a man aged 55 to 70 in good health and CMV-seropositive. Sequencing was carried out using PBMCs. CDR3 coding DNA: TGCGCCAGCACCGAAGGCGGGTCCGGGGAGCTGTTTTTT. Protein product: CASTEGGSGELFF.